The 25 T cell receptor beta chains below were found in one sample sequenced in a study of radiotherapy plus CTLA-4 blockade in lung cancer. Assay used: immunoSEQ multiplex PCR; TCRdb lists only in-frame clones, some missing. The sample holds 75,000 to 100,000 clones, around 83% seen once. The source was peripheral blood, collected from a patient treated with radiotherapy plus ipilimumab. The source of these receptors is a human donor with non-small cell lung cancer who had a partial response to radiotherapy plus ipilimumab.

The chain uses TRBV18 and TRBJ2-6, with D possibly matching TRBD2 (11 bases). The CDR3 has 21 residues. CDR1 and CDR2 from the germline V gene are KGHSH and LQKENI. V was trimmed by 3 bases and J by 0 bases, leaving 24 bases between them. The CDR3 DNA reads as TGTGCCAGCTCACCGGGGGGACAGGGGACTAGCGGAATCTCTGGGGCCAACGTCCTGACTTTC. Its protein is CASSPGGQGTSGISGANVLTF.

This chain links TRBV9 with TRBJ2-2; 12 nucleotides agree with TRBD2. The V and J ends lost 0 bases and 6 bases, in that order; junction bases with no gene match: 3. Germline CDR1 is SGDLS and CDR2 is YYNGEE. This CDR3 comprises 16 residues. As DNA, the CDR3 is TGTGCCAGCAGCGTAGGGACTAGCGGGACTCCCGGGGAGCTGTTTTTT. As protein: CASSVGTSGTPGELFF.

The chain links TRBV7-2 to TRBJ2-5, with 7 bases lining up with TRBD1. The J call may not be correct, given that the DNA end is closer to TRBJ2-7. Germline-derived CDR1 and CDR2 are SGHTA and FQGNSA. The CDR3 loop spans 17 amino acids. Here the CDR3 DNA reads TGTGCCAGCAGCTTAGCCCCTACCGGGACAGCGGCCTACGAGCAGTACTTC. As protein: CASSLAPTGTAAYEQYF.

V usage is TRBV29-1 and J usage is TRBJ2-5; D call uncertain. V shed 2 bases and J shed 13 bases, with 5 bases lying between them. The germline V gene encodes CDR1 SQVTM and CDR2 ANQGSEA. This CDR3 is 8 amino acids long. CDR3 DNA: TGCAGCGTTGAACCCGGGTACTTC. It encodes CSVEPGYF.

The genes are TRBV4-1 and TRBJ1-6; TRBD1 matches 9 bases. The germline gives CDR1 MGHRA, CDR2 YSYEKL. The trim removed 4 bases at V and 10 bases at J, leaving 11 bases unmatched. The CDR3 has 16 amino acids. The CDR3 sequence is CASSREEGTGRSPLHF. The CDR3 bases are TGCGCCAGCAGCCGAGAAGAGGGGACAGGGAGATCACCCCTCCACTTT.

This clone was counted only a few times. The J gene is TRBJ1-1, the V gene TRBV19; 10 nucleotides line up with TRBD1. Looked up from germline, CDR1 is LNHDA and CDR2 is SQIVND (reference sequence). J gave up 7 bases and V 4 bases, and 3 bases lay outside the gene matches. The CDR3 sequence is 13 residues long. CDR3 DNA sequence: TGTGCCAGTAGTACTCGGGACAGGGGTGAAGCTTTCTTT. Residues: CASSTRDRGEAFF.

This clone was seen once. This chain connects TRBV18 to TRBJ1-1; the D is unclear. The CDR3 runs to 14 residues. V was cut by 0 bases and J by 5 bases, with 10 bases left in between. Germline V lookup: CDR1 KGHSH, CDR2 LQKENI. The CDR3 loop reads CASSPPPGSTEAFF. The CDR3 nucleotides read TGTGCCAGCTCACCACCCCCCGGGTCTACTGAAGCTTTCTTT.

This clone was observed a single time. The rearrangement uses TRBV28 and TRBJ1-5; maybe TRBD1 (6 bases). With 6 bases removed from V and 6 bases from J, the gap between germline ends came to 12 bases. The CDR3 is 13 amino acids. CDR1 MDHEN and CDR2 SYDVKM come from the germline V gene. This chain's CDR3 is CASRGGAGQPQHF. In DNA, the CDR3 is TGTGCCAGCAGGGGGGGGGCTGGTCAGCCCCAGCATTTT. Looking up the rest from reference TRBV28 and TRBJ1-5 gives the full variable domain: DVKVTQSSRYLVKRTGEKVFLECVQDMDHENMFWYRQDPGLGLRLIYFSYDVKMKEKGDIPEGYSVSREKKERFSLILESASTNQTSMYLCASRGGAGQPQHFGDGTRLSIL.

The gene calls are TRBV28 and TRBJ1-2, with a tentative D call TRBD1 (5 bases). The length of the CDR3 is 13 residues. V was trimmed by 5 bases and J by 4 bases, leaving 11 bases between them. Germline V lookup: CDR1 MDHEN, CDR2 SYDVKM. The DNA for the CDR3 is TGTGCCAGCAGTCCCCCAGGGATCTATGGCTACACCTTC. Its protein product is CASSPPGIYGYTF.

This chain joins TRBV19 and TRBJ1-6, with D possibly TRBD1 on 5 matching bases. CDR3 length equals 16 residues. Trimming removed 3 bases from V and 7 bases from J, with 16 bases in between. In germline, CDR1 is LNHDA, CDR2 SQIVND (reference sequence). This chain's CDR3 is CASSMTGRTLNSPLHF. For the CDR3, the DNA is TGTGCCAGTAGTATGACCGGGAGGACATTGAATTCACCCCTCCACTTT.

This chain joins TRBV28 and TRBJ2-3; 9 bases are a match to TRBD2. Per germline, CDR1 MDHEN and CDR2 SYDVKM. The CDR3 is 15 amino acids. V dropped 2 bases and J dropped 4; count of bases not matched to a gene: 4. CDR3 nucleotide sequence: TGTGCCAGCAGTTTACCCGGACTAGCGCCAGATACGCAGTATTTT. Translated: CASSLPGLAPDTQYF.

The rearrangement uses TRBV6-4 and TRBJ2-2, with TRBD2 identical over 13 bases. The germline gives CDR1 MRHNA, CDR2 SNTAGT. V lost 6 bases, J lost 6 bases, and 10 bases stayed unmatched. This CDR3 has 17 residues. The CDR3 DNA reads as TGTGCCAGCAGCTGGACTAGCGGGAGTAGCTCCCCCGGGGAGCTGTTTTTT. Residues: CASSWTSGSSSPGELFF.

This clone showed up just once. The rearrangement links TRBV4-1 to TRBJ1-4; maybe TRBD1 (5 bases). Looked up from germline, CDR1 is MGHRA and CDR2 is YSYEKL. Between the trimmed V and J ends, which lost 1 base and 0 bases, there was a span of 9 bases. CDR3 length: 16 amino acids. The CDR3 DNA is TGCGCCAGCAGCCAAGGACAGCTTGCAACTAATGAAAAACTGTTTTTT. Its translation is CASSQGQLATNEKLFF.

The chain employs TRBV6-5 and TRBJ2-7; TRBD2 matches at 14 bases. Germline loops: CDR1 MNHEY, CDR2 SVGAGI. The CDR3 has 16 residues. Trimming took 3 bases from V and 6 from J; bases not matched to a gene: 7. The CDR3 sequence is CASSYRLAGGPAEQYF. The CDR3 DNA follows: TGTGCCAGCAGTTATCGACTAGCGGGAGGGCCGGCCGAGCAGTACTTC.

The chain joins TRBV29-1 to TRBJ2-1; TRBD1 might be the D (6 bases). The germline V and J ends were trimmed by 2 bases and 4 bases, with 12 bases remaining between them. CDR3 length equals 14 residues. Germline V gene lookup returns CDR1 SQVTM and CDR2 ANQGSEA. The CDR3 spells CSVERDRSYNEQFF. For the CDR3, the DNA is TGCAGCGTTGAACGTGACAGGAGTTACAATGAGCAGTTCTTC.

The rearrangement links TRBV4-1 to TRBJ2-1, with TRBD2 identical over 9 bases. J was trimmed by 2 bases and V by 3 bases; bases with no gene match: 5. CDR3 length: 16 amino acids. Germline lookup yields CDR1 MGHRA and CDR2 YSYEKL. The chain's CDR3 is CASSQVERGAYNEQFF. Written as DNA, the CDR3 is TGCGCCAGCAGCCAGGTTGAGCGGGGGGCCTACAATGAGCAGTTCTTC.

The chain combines TRBV28 with TRBJ2-5; D is unresolved. The CDR3 length is 14 residues. Germline V gene data show CDR1 as MDHEN and CDR2 as SYDVKM. V lost 7 bases and J 5 bases, leaving 17 bases between the germline ends. The CDR3 is CASTLSNPEETQYF. The CDR3 DNA reads as TGTGCCAGCACCCTATCTAACCCTGAGGAGACCCAGTACTTC.

Of note for this clone: The identical CDR3 is also encoded by other nucleotide sequences in the sample. V and J are TRBV2 and TRBJ2-5; possible D gene TRBD2, 5 bases. This CDR3 contains 13 residues. From germline, CDR1 is SNHLY and CDR2 FYNNEI. V dropped 3 bases and J dropped 5 bases, with 10 bases sitting between them. CDR3 sequence reads: CASSEYGVETQYF. CDR3 nucleotide sequence: TGTGCCAGCAGTGAGTACGGGGTGGAGACCCAGTACTTC.

This chain connects TRBV5-1 to TRBJ2-3; 15 nucleotides agree with TRBD2. V lost 4 bases to trimming and J lost 5 bases; unmatched junction nucleotides: 5. CDR3 length: 16 amino acids. Germline V gene lookup returns CDR1 SGHRS and CDR2 YFSETQ. The CDR3 loop is CASSPGLAGGGDTQYF. The CDR3 nucleotides read TGCGCCAGCAGCCCTGGACTAGCGGGAGGGGGAGATACGCAGTATTTT.

The CDR3 region is CASSENGAGGYTGELFF. CDR3 DNA sequence: TGCGCCAGCAGTGAGAACGGGGCGGGAGGTTACACCGGGGAGCTGTTTTTT. This chain links TRBV10-1 with TRBJ2-2; TRBD2 matches 8 bases. With V trimmed by 2 bases and J by 3 bases, 8 bases remained unmatched. This CDR3 region has 17 residues. Germline CDR1 is WNHNN and CDR2 is SYGVQD (reference sequence).

The rearrangement uses TRBV5-4 and TRBJ2-2; tentative D call: TRBD1 (6 bases). CDR3 length equals 15 residues. V shed 3 bases and J shed 0 bases, with 9 bases lying between them. Looked up from germline, CDR1 is SGHNT and CDR2 is YYREEE (reference sequence). CDR3 region: CASSSGDPNTGELFF. The CDR3 DNA reads TGTGCCAGCAGCTCAGGGGACCCGAACACCGGGGAGCTGTTTTTT.

The chain joins TRBV5-1 to TRBJ2-3; no clear D gene. CDR1 and CDR2 (germline): SGHRS, YFSETQ. V lost 0 bases and J 5 bases, leaving 4 bases between the germline ends. The CDR3 sequence is 12 residues long. The CDR3 DNA is TGCGCCAGCAGCTTGGCCCAAGATACGCAGTATTTT. Translated, it gives CASSLAQDTQYF.

This chain uses TRBV5-1 with TRBJ1-1; the match to TRBD1 covers 7 bases. Germline V gene data show CDR1 as SGHRS and CDR2 as YFSETQ. The CDR3 has 13 residues. V shed 4 bases and J 8 bases; nucleotides not matched to a gene: 8. CDR3 sequence (DNA): TGCGCCAGCAGCCCTGACCCAGGGGGAGAAGCTTTCTTT. Encoded protein: CASSPDPGGEAFF. Complete variable domain (other parts from reference TRBV5-1 and TRBJ1-1): KAGVTQTPRYLIKTRGQQVTLSCSPISGHRSVSWYQQTPGQGLQFLFEYFSETQRNKGNFPGRFSGRQFSNSRSEMNVSTLELGDSALYLCASSPDPGGEAFFGQGTRLTVV.

This rearrangement joins TRBV11-2 to TRBJ2-1, with D uncertain. Trimming removed 4 bases from V and 7 bases from J, with 23 bases in between. The germline V gene has CDR1 SGHAT and CDR2 FQNNGV. This CDR3 has 17 amino acids. The CDR3 sequence: CASSSFIERQSRNEQFF. The CDR3 nucleotides are TGTGCCAGCAGCTCATTCATCGAGCGCCAATCGAGGAATGAGCAGTTCTTC.

The J gene is TRBJ2-1, the V gene TRBV6-1; TRBD2 matches 9 bases. CDR1 is MNHNS, CDR2 SASEGT, per germline. V gave up 4 bases and J gave up 4 bases; unmatched junction bases: 2. The CDR3 consists of 14 residues. The CDR3 DNA reads as TGTGCCAGCAGTGGACTAGCGGTTTACAATGAGCAGTTCTTC. Protein sequence: CASSGLAVYNEQFF.